Many counts were recorded for the clone carrying this TCR beta chain. Its target is not known. V dropped 9 bases and J dropped 3 bases, with 15 bases sitting between them. This CDR3 has 13 residues. The germline gives CDR1 MDHEN, CDR2 SYDVKM. This entry is derived from a study of regulatory T cells in long-lasting Graves disease. Study-level points and caveats: Favored usage of TRBV28, TRBJ1-2 and TRBJ2-5 was recorded in persistent disease.

Specified time point: newly diagnosed GD, antithyroid drugs for less than 3 months. Extracted RNA from PBMCs served as the source of the TCR library. The authors drew patients from an endocrinology department in Xi'an, China. Arm-PCR of CDR3 regions and iRepertoire HTBI primers were used to build TCR beta libraries. TCRdb processed the multiplex PCR reads anew with MiXCR; each CDR3 protein has one entry. The table shows about 400,000 distinct CDR3 sequences, with 15% to 20% occurring only once. The sample was also reused in another study, on T cells in Graves' hyperthyroidism and ophthalmopathy. That work adds: Uncontrolled infection, other autoimmune disease, pregnancy or lactation barred patients from enrollment. The study based diagnoses on clinical symptoms, serum thyroxine and TRAb, thyroid ultrasound and orbital computed tomography.

The chain couples TRBV28 to TRBJ2-7; D possibly matches TRBD1 or TRBD2 (5 bases each). The sample here was peripheral blood mononuclear cells (PBMCs), taken at new diagnosis, from a patient treated with antithyroid drugs. The sequence derives from a young woman with Graves disease. The CDR3 loop is CASYRDRGYEQYF. The CDR3 DNA is TGTGCCAGTTATCGGGACCGCGGCTACGAGCAGTACTTC.